The 32 T cell receptor delta chains listed next were all sequenced from one sample in a study of gamma-delta T cells after stem cell transplantation. TCRdb called clones from the RT-PCR reads again using CATT. The sample has about 2,200 delta-chain clones; less than 4% are singletons. Input material: gamma-delta T cells. The receptor set was obtained from a human donor. It is not recorded whose cells these are; they may come from a transplant donor.

The sample holds a few counts of this clone. TCRdb lists the protein of a much larger clone for this DNA, which differs at residue 8, so this is likely a read error; the protein given here is translated from the DNA itself. The genes are TRDV2 and TRDJ1; TRDD3 matches at 7 bases. CDR3 length equals 16 residues. Germline trimming cut 7 bases from V and 3 bases from J; bases unmatched to any gene: 16. CDR1 is GEAIGNYY, CDR2 EKD, per germline. CDR3 in amino acids: CACASLGGTMSDKLIF. CDR3 DNA sequence: TGTGCCTGCGCTTCGCTGGGGGGTACAATGTCCGATAAACTCATCTTT.

This clone is labeled medium-sized. The chain combines TRDV2 with TRDJ1; 10 bases agree with TRDD3. The CDR3 is 17 residues long. Germline values: CDR1 GEAIGNYY, CDR2 EKD. With V trimmed by 3 bases and J by 4 bases, 13 bases remained unmatched. CDR3 DNA: TGTGCCTGTGACCTTTTTTTTACTGGGGGATCGGACGATAAACTCATCTTT. Protein product: CACDLFFTGGSDDKLIF.

Concerning this clone itself: A read error is possible here, since a much larger clone lies one base away. This chain joins TRDV2 and TRDJ1, with D maybe TRDD3 (5 bases). Germline assignment: CDR1 GEAIGNYY and CDR2 EKD. With 3 bases removed from V and 0 bases from J, the gap between germline ends came to 28 bases. The CDR3 loop spans 20 amino acids. The CDR3 nucleotides read TGTGCCTGTGACGTACTGGAGGATATCGAGGGGCCCCAGTACACCGATAAACTCATCTTT. This translates into CACDVLEDIEGPQYTDKLIF.

This clone appeared a few times. The identical CDR3 is also encoded by other nucleotide sequences in the sample. This rearrangement joins TRDV2 to TRDJ1; TRDD3 aligns across 8 bases. The length of the CDR3 is 19 residues. In germline, CDR1 is GEAIGNYY, CDR2 EKD. The J segment lost 0 bases and the V segment lost 2 bases, leaving 16 bases of the junction unmatched. The CDR3, as DNA: TGTGCCTGTGACAATTTACTTGGGGATACCCGTTTGGACACCGATAAACTCATCTTT. Translation gives CACDNLLGDTRLDTDKLIF.

This clone is classed as large. Other DNA sequences from this sample encode an identical CDR3 as well. The J gene is TRDJ3, the V gene TRDV2, with 10 positions matching TRDD3. V shed 0 bases, J shed 2 bases, and the junction held 9 bases outside the gene matches. Germline CDR1 is GEAIGNYY and CDR2 is EKD. The CDR3 has 20 amino acids. CDR3 bases: TGTGCCTGTGACACCGGCGGTGGGGGATACCATCCCTGGGACACCCGACAGATGTTTTTC. Its protein is CACDTGGGGYHPWDTRQMFF.

With respect to this clone: The protein TCRdb gives is from a much larger clone and does not agree with this DNA's translation at residue 3, likely a read error; the protein shown here comes from the DNA. The genes are TRDV2 and TRDJ1; 13 nucleotides align to TRDD3. The CDR3 is made up of 18 amino acids. Germline-derived CDR1 and CDR2 are GEAIGNYY and EKD. The CDR3 DNA follows: TGTGCCTATGACATCACCCCCTACTGGGGGATACGCACCGATAAACTCATCTTT. Encoded protein: CAYDITPYWGIRTDKLIF.

Sample share makes this clone medium-sized (0.01 to 0.1%). A read error is the likely source, as a far larger clone sits one nucleotide away. This chain joins TRDV1 and TRDJ1; D perhaps matches TRDD3 (5 bases). The V gene's germline CDR1 is TSWWSYY and CDR2 QGS. This CDR3 has 19 amino acids. The ends were cut back, 1 base at V and 4 bases at J, with 25 bases in the middle. In DNA form, the CDR3 reads TGTGCTCTTGGGGAACCCCTCTTTACTACCCCTTATGGGGTCGATAAACTCATCTTT. Residues: CALGEPLFTTPYGVDKLIF.

Sample share makes this clone medium-sized (0.01 to 0.1%). The V gene is TRDV2, the J gene TRDJ1, with TRDD3 matching 12 bases. J lost 7 bases, V lost 3 bases, and 5 bases had no gene match. The CDR3 loop spans 14 amino acids. CDR1 GEAIGNYY and CDR2 EKD come from the germline V gene. CDR3 amino acids: CACDPVLGDTKLIF. CDR3 nucleotide sequence: TGTGCCTGTGACCCCGTACTGGGGGATACTAAACTCATCTTT.

This clone is classed as medium-sized (0.01 to 0.1%). V gene TRDV2 combines with J gene TRDJ1, with a weak D call TRDD3 (10 bases). This CDR3 spans 20 amino acids. In germline, CDR1 is GEAIGNYY, CDR2 EKD. V was clipped by 2 bases and J by 5 bases, with 32 bases between them. The CDR3 DNA is TGTGCCTGTGACAACCTTCCTACGGTGGGGGATACCCAGCCAGGGGATAAACTCATCTTT. Translating it yields CACDNLPTVGDTQPGDKLIF.

About this clone: The translation of this DNA and the TCRdb protein of a much larger clone differ at residue 12, probably owing to a read error; the protein shown here is translated from the DNA. This chain connects TRDV2 to TRDJ1; D gene uncertain. The CDR3 runs to 14 residues. Per germline, CDR1 GEAIGNYY and CDR2 EKD. The DNA of the CDR3 is TGTGCCTGTGACGGGCTCGGCTTTACCGATAAACACATCTTT. As protein: CACDGLGFTDKHIF.

This clone is medium-sized. A read error may be the cause here, since a much bigger clone is one base away. The same CDR3 also results from other DNA sequences found in this sample. The chain is built from TRDV2 and TRDJ1; a possible D gene is TRDD3 (6 bases). The CDR3 spans 17 residues. Germline V gene sequence: CDR1 GEAIGNYY, CDR2 EKD. V was shortened by 3 bases and J by 0 bases, with 19 bases between the two germline ends. The CDR3 bases are TGTGCCTGTGACGCCCTACTAGGGGATGAGTACACCGATAAACTCATCTTT. This encodes CACDALLGDEYTDKLIF.

This clone appeared a few times. The chain uses TRDV2 and TRDJ1; TRDD3 aligns across 11 bases. Germline-derived CDR1 and CDR2 are GEAIGNYY and EKD. This CDR3 has 15 amino acids. V lost 1 base and J lost 9; bases outside the gene matches: 9. Here the CDR3 DNA reads TGTGCCTGTGACACTCTGGGGGATACCGAGCTCGAACTCATCTTT. This sequence encodes CACDTLGDTELELIF.

This clone is termed medium-sized. This rearrangement joins TRDV2 to TRDJ1; D remains unclear. The V gene lost 1 base and the J gene lost 0 bases, with 17 bases spanning the gap. This CDR3 contains 17 residues. Germline CDR1 and CDR2: GEAIGNYY and EKD. CDR3 DNA: TGTGCCTGTGACACGGTATCCTTGGGACTTGACACCGATAAACTCATCTTT. Its protein product is CACDTVSLGLDTDKLIF.

The CDR3 region has the DNA TGTGCTCTTGGGCTCTCCGCCTTCCTGTGGGGGATACGACACACCGATAAACTCATCTTT. Protein product: CALGLSAFLWGIRHTDKLIF. The chain has TRDV1 and TRDJ1; 11 nucleotides align to TRDD3. The germline CDR1 and CDR2 sequences are TSWWSYY and QGS. This CDR3 has 20 amino acids. The ends lost 5 bases at V and 0 bases at J; junction bases unmatched: 17.

The V gene is TRDV2, the J gene TRDJ1; 12 nucleotides align to TRDD3. J gave up 0 bases and V 3 bases, and 10 bases lay outside the gene matches. The length of the CDR3 is 18 residues. CDR1 is GEAIGNYY, CDR2 EKD, per germline. In DNA, the CDR3 is TGTGCCTGTGACCCCGTACTGGGGGATACCGGAGACACCGATAAACTCATCTTT. Its protein product is CACDPVLGDTGDTDKLIF.

This clone is judged medium-sized. The J gene is TRDJ1, the V gene TRDV2; D assignment may be TRDD2 or TRDD3 (8 bases each). The germline CDR1 and CDR2 sequences are GEAIGNYY and EKD. The CDR3 spans 20 residues. V was trimmed by 0 bases and J by 0 bases, leaving 25 bases between them. The CDR3 loop is CACDTLPTVLGASNTDKLIF. CDR3 in DNA: TGTGCCTGTGACACCCTTCCTACGGTACTGGGGGCTTCTAACACCGATAAACTCATCTTT.

This sequence joins TRDV2 and TRDJ1, with 10 bases matching TRDD3. The length of the CDR3 is 16 residues. Germline loops: CDR1 GEAIGNYY, CDR2 EKD. The V and J ends lost 0 bases and 0 bases, in that order; junction bases with no gene match: 3. The CDR3 DNA is TGTGCCTGTGACACCCTGGGGGATAAGTACACCGATAAACTCATCTTT. Its translation is CACDTLGDKYTDKLIF.

This clone was found a few times. The mismatch at residue 5 between this DNA's translation and the TCRdb protein of a much larger clone likely reflects a read error; the protein shown is translated from the DNA. V is TRDV2 and J is TRDJ1; possible D gene TRDD3, 5 bases. Germline-derived CDR1 and CDR2 are GEAIGNYY and EKD. This CDR3 spans 14 amino acids. Deletions cut 3 bases from V and 4 bases from J, with 14 bases between. The CDR3 here is CACDAAGSRDKLIF. The CDR3 region has the DNA TGTGCCTGTGACGCGGCGGGATCCCGCGATAAACTCATCTTT.

This clone has just a few counts. The chain employs TRDV3 and TRDJ1; D unresolved. Trimming removed 2 bases from V and 0 bases from J, with 10 bases in between. The CDR3 contains 13 residues. Germline CDR1 reads TVYSNPD; CDR2 reads GDNSRS (reference sequence). The CDR3 here is CAFHQSYTDKLIF. The DNA for the CDR3 is TGTGCCTTTCACCAGTCCTACACCGATAAACTCATCTTT.

This clone was recorded a few times. The TCRdb protein comes from a much larger clone and disagrees with this DNA's translation at residue 4, likely due to a read error; the protein given here is derived from the DNA. The chain is built from TRDV2 and TRDJ1; TRDD3 matches at 11 bases. The CDR3 has 18 residues. Germline CDR1 and CDR2: GEAIGNYY and EKD. The junction had 13 bases not matched to a gene; V was cut back by 5 bases and J by 0 bases. CDR3 amino acids: CACGTILGDRGYTDKLIF. CDR3 DNA: TGTGCCTGTGGCACGATACTGGGGGATAGAGGGTACACCGATAAACTCATCTTT.

By its share, this clone is medium-sized. V gene TRDV2 combines with J gene TRDJ3, with 10 bases fitting TRDD3. The CDR3 extends over 21 amino acids. Germline lookup yields CDR1 GEAIGNYY and CDR2 EKD. Trimming at V came to 0 bases and at J to 0 bases, leaving 10 bases not matched to a gene. In nucleotides, the CDR3 is TGTGCCTGTGACACCGCTTTCGGGGGATACGCTTCCTCCTGGGACACCCGACAGATGTTTTTC. Its protein is CACDTAFGGYASSWDTRQMFF.

This clone is termed medium-sized (0.01 to 0.1%). The genes are TRDV2 and TRDJ1; 13 bases align to TRDD3. The CDR3 spans 17 residues. CDR1 is GEAIGNYY and CDR2 is EKD in the germline V gene. J was trimmed by 1 base and V by 3 bases; bases with no gene match: 7. In nucleotides, the CDR3 is TGTGCCTGTGACTCTTTACTGGGGGATACGCTCACCGATAAACTCATCTTT. Translation: CACDSLLGDTLTDKLIF.

By share, this clone counts as medium-sized. CDR3 nucleotide sequence: TGTGCCTGTGACACCGCCTGGGCCCAAGGCTCCTGGGACACCCGACAGATGTTTTTC. Translation gives CACDTAWAQGSWDTRQMFF. The gene calls are TRDV2 and TRDJ3, with D perhaps TRDD3 (5 bases). V lost 0 bases to trimming and J lost 0 bases, with 14 bases between them. This CDR3 contains 19 residues. Germline V gene data show CDR1 as GEAIGNYY and CDR2 as EKD.

Sample share makes this clone medium-sized. The V and J genes are TRDV2 and TRDJ3; 8 positions match TRDD3. The trim removed 0 bases at V and 0 bases at J, leaving 12 bases unmatched. This CDR3 is 21 amino acids long. In germline, CDR1 is GEAIGNYY, CDR2 EKD. CDR3 region: CACDTGLGAPPGSWDTRQMFF. The CDR3 bases are TGTGCCTGTGACACCGGACTGGGGGCCCCTCCGGGCTCCTGGGACACCCGACAGATGTTTTTC.

This clone is medium-sized by share. V usage is TRDV2 and J usage is TRDJ1; TRDD3 aligns across 7 bases. CDR1 is GEAIGNYY, CDR2 EKD, per germline. Germline trimming cut 3 bases from V and 2 bases from J; bases unmatched to any gene: 8. The CDR3 is made up of 15 amino acids. The CDR3 reads CACDVLGTPTDKLIF. For the CDR3, the DNA is TGTGCCTGTGACGTACTGGGGACTCCTACCGATAAACTCATCTTT.

By share, this clone ranks as medium-sized. A far larger clone is off by one base, so a read error is likely. Other DNA sequences of this sample code for an identical CDR3. The chain joins TRDV1 to TRDJ1; tentatively, D is TRDD2 or TRDD3 (5 bases each). CDR1 is TSWWSYY and CDR2 is QGS in the germline V gene. The length of the CDR3 is 19 residues. V dropped 1 base and J dropped 4 bases, with 25 bases sitting between them. This chain's CDR3 is CALGEPFFTTPYGVDKLIF. For the CDR3, the DNA is TGTGCTCTTGGGGAACCCTTCTTTACCACCCCTTATGGGGTCGATAAACTCATCTTT.

With respect to this clone: The amino acid sequence in TCRdb belongs to a much larger clone and departs from this DNA's translation at residue 4, likely a sequencing read error; the sequence shown is translated from the DNA. The chain combines TRDV2 with TRDJ1; D perhaps matches TRDD1 (5 bases). Germline V gives CDR1 GEAIGNYY, CDR2 EKD. This CDR3 region has 13 residues. V was cut by 3 bases and J by 3 bases, with 10 bases left in between. Written as DNA, the CDR3 is TGTGCCTGTGACGCAATAGCGTCCGATAAACTCATCTTT. Translating gives CACDAIASDKLIF.

There are a few counts of this clone. The protein TCRdb lists belongs to a much larger clone and differs from this DNA's translation at residue 6, which points to a read error; the protein shown is made from the DNA. This sequence joins TRDV2 and TRDJ1; 13 nucleotides line up with TRDD3. Germline V gene lookup returns CDR1 GEAIGNYY and CDR2 EKD. The CDR3 contains 19 residues. After removal of 3 bases from V and 0 bases from J, the junction contained 12 bases not matched to a gene. CDR3 nucleotides: TGTGCCTGTGACCCGATACTGGGGGATACGCCCAAATACACCGATAAACTCATCTTT. This sequence encodes CACDPILGDTPKYTDKLIF.

With regard to this clone: This probably arose from a read error, given a far larger clone one base away. The chain has TRDV2 and TRDJ1, with D maybe TRDD3 (5 bases). V lost 2 bases, J lost 3 bases, and 21 bases lay in between. Germline values: CDR1 GEAIGNYY, CDR2 EKD. This CDR3 is 17 amino acids long. The CDR3 DNA reads TGTGCCTGTGACAATCTACTCGGCGAGGGGAGGGCCGATAAACTCATCTTT. Encoded protein: CACDNLLGEGRADKLIF.

There are a few counts of this clone. The V call is TRDV2, the J call TRDJ1, with 9 bases aligning to TRDD3. V was pared by 0 bases and J by 0 bases, with 7 bases of the junction left unmatched. The CDR3 has 17 residues. CDR1 is GEAIGNYY and CDR2 is EKD in the germline V gene. The CDR3 sequence is CACDTITGGPDTDKLIF. In nucleotides, the CDR3 is TGTGCCTGTGACACCATTACTGGGGGACCCGACACCGATAAACTCATCTTT.

Within the sample, this clone is medium-sized. The V and J genes are TRDV2 and TRDJ1; 7 bases agree with TRDD3. V trimming: 3 bases; J trimming: 10 bases; junction bases outside the gene matches: 19. The CDR3 totals 16 residues. Germline V gene data show CDR1 as GEAIGNYY and CDR2 as EKD. CDR3 sequence reads: CACDRLGDPDSRGLIF. The CDR3 nucleotides are TGTGCCTGTGACCGTTTGGGGGACCCCGATTCCCGTGGACTCATCTTT.

Concerning this clone: Given a much more abundant clone one base away, this may be a read error. This CDR3 reads CACDPLGDTDELIF. The CDR3 DNA follows: TGTGCCTGTGACCCGTTGGGGGATACCGATGAACTCATCTTT. This chain joins TRDV2 and TRDJ1; 10 bases align to TRDD3. In germline, CDR1 is GEAIGNYY, CDR2 EKD. This CDR3 is 14 amino acids long.